Listed here are 23 T cell receptor beta chains from one sample, sequenced in a study of CD4 T cells in relation to SARS-CoV-2 and coronaviruses (dated by TCRdb to the early 2020s). CD4+ T cells from unexposed donors were collected before the COVID-19 pandemic (2011-2018). After around ten days of culture, CD4+ T cells were isolated with the EasySep CD4+ T cell isolation kit. These TCRs' antigens remain unknown. Library creation used the immunoSEQ multiplex PCR assay. In its TCRdb copy, this immuneACCESS table keeps in-frame sequences only and misses some clones. Where compared with another copy, unresolved V genes explain less than half of these, and the others have no known cause. For this sample there are some 20,000 clones; more than 65% appear just once. The top ten clones comprise more than 12% of the sample. Sequenced material: CD4+ T cells from PBMCs, cultured in vitro. Receptors were obtained from a human donor in good health.

The chain couples TRBV7-2 to TRBJ2-3; TRBD2 is a possible D gene (6 bases). This CDR3 comprises 16 residues. The germline V gene has CDR1 SGHTA and CDR2 FQGNSA. Trimming shortened V by 2 bases and J by 5 bases, and 17 bases separated the two germline ends. CDR3 residues: CASSLWFSSAEDTQYF. The CDR3 DNA is TGTGCCAGCAGCTTATGGTTCTCTAGCGCGGAAGATACGCAGTATTTT.

The J gene is TRBJ2-3, the V gene TRBV9, with 7 bases matching TRBD2. V lost 7 bases to trimming and J lost 5 bases; unmatched junction nucleotides: 10. Looked up from germline, CDR1 is SGDLS and CDR2 is YYNGEE. This CDR3 is built from 14 residues. This chain's CDR3 is CASVPGLTLDTQYF. As DNA, the CDR3 is TGTGCCAGCGTCCCGGGACTAACTTTAGATACGCAGTATTTT.

The chain joins TRBV2 to TRBJ2-7; 9 bases align to TRBD2. This CDR3 contains 13 residues. Germline trimming cut 6 bases from V and 3 bases from J; bases unmatched to any gene: 3. The germline CDR1 and CDR2 sequences are SNHLY and FYNNEI. The CDR3 DNA reads TGTGCCAGCAGCCAGCGGGAGGACTACGAGCAGTACTTC. Its translation: CASSQREDYEQYF.

The chain couples TRBV24-1 to TRBJ2-1; 9 bases agree with TRBD2. CDR3 size: 17 residues. Germline loops: CDR1 KGHDR, CDR2 SFDVKD. V trimming: 3 bases; J trimming: 4 bases; junction bases outside the gene matches: 9. Here the CDR3 reads CATSDRSSGSGYNEQFF. The DNA for the CDR3 is TGTGCCACCAGTGATCGCAGTAGCGGGAGTGGGTACAATGAGCAGTTCTTC.

This clone was picked up a small number of times. The chain joins TRBV27 to TRBJ2-2; D remains unclear. The ends were cut back, 7 bases at V and 3 bases at J, with 15 bases in the middle. The CDR3 length is 15 residues. Germline V gene sequence: CDR1 MNHEY, CDR2 SMNVEV (reference sequence). CDR3 sequence (DNA): TGTGCCAGCATAGCTTCGAGGAGTCACACCGGGGAGCTGTTTTTT. This encodes CASIASRSHTGELFF.

This rearrangement joins TRBV5-1 to TRBJ2-3; D possibly corresponds to TRBD1 (6 bases). The germline gives CDR1 SGHRS, CDR2 YFSETQ. The CDR3 extends over 16 amino acids. V was pared by 0 bases and J by 1 base, with 12 bases between. This chain's CDR3 is CASSLAVGAGTDTQYF. Here the CDR3 DNA reads TGCGCCAGCAGCTTGGCGGTGGGGGCCGGCACAGATACGCAGTATTTT.

The V and J genes are TRBV3-1 (or the pseudogene TRBV3-2) and TRBJ1-4, with 11 bases lining up with TRBD1. J lost 5 bases, V lost 4 bases, and 3 bases had no gene match. Germline V CDR1 and CDR2: LGHDT, YNNKEL (reference sequence). The CDR3 is 15 amino acids. The CDR3 sequence: CASSPGQGANEKLFF. The CDR3 bases are TGTGCCAGCAGCCCCGGACAGGGGGCCAATGAAAAACTGTTTTTT.

This chain connects TRBV4-3 to TRBJ1-5; the D gene is possibly TRBD1 (6 bases). CDR1 LGHNA and CDR2 YSLEER come from the germline V gene. V was cut by 0 bases and J by 3 bases, with 12 bases left in between. The CDR3 runs to 16 residues. CDR3 loop: CASSQDPGQTNQPQHF. DNA for the CDR3: TGCGCCAGCAGCCAAGATCCTGGACAGACCAATCAGCCCCAGCATTTT.

V is TRBV6-4 and J is TRBJ2-7; D may be TRBD2 (6 bases). In germline, CDR1 is MRHNA, CDR2 SNTAGT. This CDR3 is built from 15 residues. Trimming stripped 3 bases from V and 3 bases from J, with 15 bases between. This chain's CDR3 is CASSEQLSGVYEQYF. CDR3 DNA sequence: TGTGCCAGCAGTGAGCAACTGTCGGGAGTCTACGAGCAGTACTTC.

This sequence joins TRBV3-1 (or the pseudogene TRBV3-2) and TRBJ1-2; the D gene is possibly TRBD1 (6 bases). This CDR3 contains 15 residues. V was shortened by 0 bases and J by 6 bases, with 14 bases between the two germline ends. The germline CDR1 and CDR2 sequences are LGHDT and YNNKEL (reference sequence). The DNA of the CDR3 is TGTGCCAGCAGCCAAGACGCGACAGGCTGGAATGGCTACACCTTC. Translating it yields CASSQDATGWNGYTF.

This clone has a handful of counts. The genes are TRBV7-9 and TRBJ2-1; perhaps D is TRBD1 or TRBD2 (5 bases each). The CDR3 spans 16 residues. Deletions cut 3 bases from V and 2 bases from J, with 14 bases between. CDR1 is SEHNR and CDR2 is FQNEAQ in the germline V gene (reference sequence). The DNA of the CDR3 is TGTGCCAGCAGCTTTAGAGGGGCTGGGACCTACAATGAGCAGTTCTTC. This codes for CASSFRGAGTYNEQFF.

The chain is built from TRBV2 and TRBJ2-7; 8 positions match TRBD1. There are 15 residues in the CDR3. Trimming took 2 bases from V and 4 from J; bases not matched to a gene: 7. The germline V gene encodes CDR1 SNHLY and CDR2 FYNNEI. CDR3 sequence (DNA): TGTGCCAGCAGTGAAAGGCAGGGGGCCTGGTACGAGCAGTACTTC. This codes for CASSERQGAWYEQYF.

The chain uses TRBV7-6 and TRBJ2-1, with TRBD2 matching 9 bases. The ends lost 1 base at V and 3 bases at J; junction bases unmatched: 4. Germline-derived CDR1 and CDR2 are SGHVS and FNYEAQ. The CDR3 extends over 16 amino acids. In DNA, the CDR3 is TGTGCCAGCAGCTTAGAGGTGACTAGCGGCTACAATGAGCAGTTCTTC. It is translated as CASSLEVTSGYNEQFF. Using reference TRBV7-6 and TRBJ2-1 for the parts outside the CDR3, the full variable domain is GAGVSQSPRYKVTKRGQDVALRCDPISGHVSLYWYRQALGQGPEFLTYFNYEAQQDKSGLPNDRFSAERPEGSISTLTIQRTEQRDSAMYRCASSLEVTSGYNEQFFGPGTRLTVL.

The chain joins TRBV24-1 to TRBJ2-2; possibly TRBD1 for D (6 bases). V was clipped by 1 base and J by 5 bases, with 7 bases between them. CDR1 is KGHDR, CDR2 SFDVKD, per germline. This CDR3 contains 14 residues. Written as DNA, the CDR3 is TGTGCCACCAGTGATTTAGGGGGAACCGGGGAGCTGTTTTTT. It encodes CATSDLGGTGELFF.

The rearrangement uses TRBV14 and TRBJ1-1; D might be TRBD1 (6 bases). Germline CDR1 SGHDN, CDR2 FVKESK. The CDR3 sequence is 13 residues long. V was cut by 6 bases and J by 5 bases, with 13 bases left in between. This CDR3 reads CASRKTGSTEAFF. The CDR3 nucleotides are TGTGCCAGCAGGAAAACAGGGTCGACTGAAGCTTTCTTT.

V usage is TRBV6-6 and J usage is TRBJ2-1, with TRBD2 matching 9 bases. Germline V lookup: CDR1 MNHNY, CDR2 SVGAGI (reference sequence). V dropped 5 bases and J dropped 2; count of bases not matched to a gene: 10. The CDR3 loop spans 17 amino acids. The CDR3 protein is CASSHLGAGGTYNEQFF. CDR3 bases: TGTGCCAGCAGTCACCTCGGCGCGGGGGGGACCTACAATGAGCAGTTCTTC.

The J gene is TRBJ2-3, the V gene TRBV19; 7 nucleotides align to TRBD2. Germline loops: CDR1 LNHDA, CDR2 SQIVND (reference sequence). Trimming removed 4 bases from V and 0 bases from J; junction bases left unmatched: 7. The CDR3 is 16 residues long. The CDR3 DNA sequence: TGTGCCAGTAGTAAGGAGCGGGATACTAGCACAGATACGCAGTATTTT. Translation gives CASSKERDTSTDTQYF.

This sequence joins TRBV4-3 and TRBJ2-1; TRBD1 aligns across 7 bases. The CDR3 is made up of 19 amino acids. Trimming cost V 1 base and J 0 bases; bases outside gene matches: 12. The germline CDR1 and CDR2 sequences are LGHNA and YSLEER. CDR3 nucleotide sequence: TGCGCCAGCAGCCAAGCCACAGGGGCCTCGTTTAGCTCCTACAATGAGCAGTTCTTC. Its protein product is CASSQATGASFSSYNEQFF.

This clone was seen more than once but under ten times. The chain links TRBV19 to TRBJ2-7, with TRBD1 matching 7 bases. This CDR3 has 15 amino acids. CDR1 and CDR2 from the germline V gene are LNHDA and SQIVND (reference sequence). J lost 3 bases, V lost 0 bases, and 5 bases had no gene match. This CDR3 is CASSIDGTVFYEQYF. CDR3 nucleotides: TGTGCCAGTAGTATAGATGGGACAGTCTTCTACGAGCAGTACTTC.

The rearrangement uses TRBV3-1 (or the pseudogene TRBV3-2) and TRBJ1-1; the D is unclear. The CDR3 has 14 residues. Germline V gene sequence: CDR1 LGHDT, CDR2 YNNKEL (reference sequence). Trimming shortened V by 0 bases and J by 1 base, and 6 bases separated the two germline ends. The CDR3 DNA follows: TGTGCCAGCAGCCAAGATTACCGGAACACTGAAGCTTTCTTT. Protein: CASSQDYRNTEAFF.

In its sample, this clone was seen a few times. This chain links TRBV6-2 or TRBV6-3 with TRBJ1-1, with D possibly being TRBD1 (6 bases). Germline lookup yields CDR1 MNHEY and CDR2 SVGEGT. V was clipped by 6 bases and J by 2 bases, with 16 bases between them. CDR3 length: 15 amino acids. For the CDR3, the DNA is TGTGCCAGCAGCCGAGATACAGGGTTTAACACTGAAGCTTTCTTT. Translating gives CASSRDTGFNTEAFF.

This rearrangement joins TRBV29-1 to TRBJ2-3, with D perhaps matching TRBD2 (6 bases). V lost 7 bases to trimming and J lost 1 base, with 12 bases between them. CDR1 SQVTM and CDR2 ANQGSEA come from the germline V gene. This CDR3 region has 13 residues. CDR3 sequence: CSAAPGGTDTQYF. CDR3 sequence (DNA): TGCAGCGCAGCGCCGGGAGGCACAGATACGCAGTATTTT.

The chain recombines TRBV5-1 with TRBJ2-5; 7 bases map to TRBD2. Trimming at V came to 4 bases and at J to 2 bases, leaving 5 bases not matched to a gene. The CDR3 runs to 14 residues. In germline, CDR1 is SGHRS, CDR2 YFSETQ. Here the CDR3 DNA reads TGCGCCAGCAGCACCGGGACTATGCAAGAGACCCAGTACTTC. It is translated as CASSTGTMQETQYF.